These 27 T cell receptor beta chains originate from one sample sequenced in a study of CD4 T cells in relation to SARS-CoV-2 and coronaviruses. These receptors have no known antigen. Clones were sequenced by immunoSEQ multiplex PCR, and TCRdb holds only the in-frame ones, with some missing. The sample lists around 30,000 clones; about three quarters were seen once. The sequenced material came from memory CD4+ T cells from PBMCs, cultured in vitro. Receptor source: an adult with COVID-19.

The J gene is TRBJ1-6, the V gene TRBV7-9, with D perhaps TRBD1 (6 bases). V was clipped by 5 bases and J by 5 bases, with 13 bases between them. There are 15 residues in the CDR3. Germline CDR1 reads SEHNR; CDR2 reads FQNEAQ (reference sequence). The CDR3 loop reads CASSLQGTNNSPLHF. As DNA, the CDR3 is TGTGCCAGCAGCCTTCAGGGGACTAATAATTCACCCCTCCACTTT.

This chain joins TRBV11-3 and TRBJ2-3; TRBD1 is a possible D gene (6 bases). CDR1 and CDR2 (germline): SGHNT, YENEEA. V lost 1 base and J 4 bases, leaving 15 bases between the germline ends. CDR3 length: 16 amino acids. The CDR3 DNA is TGTGCCAGCAGCTTAGGGCTGGGGGCGCACGCAGATACGCAGTATTTT. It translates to CASSLGLGAHADTQYF.

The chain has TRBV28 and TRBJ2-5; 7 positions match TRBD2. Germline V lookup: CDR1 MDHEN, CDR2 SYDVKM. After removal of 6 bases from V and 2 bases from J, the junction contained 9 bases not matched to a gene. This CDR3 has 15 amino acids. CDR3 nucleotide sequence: TGTGCCAGCAGCCCAGGACTAGTCCGTCAAGAGACCCAGTACTTC. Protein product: CASSPGLVRQETQYF. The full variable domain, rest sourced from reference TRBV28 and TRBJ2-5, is DVKVTQSSRYLVKRTGEKVFLECVQDMDHENMFWYRQDPGLGLRLIYFSYDVKMKEKGDIPEGYSVSREKKERFSLILESASTNQTSMYLCASSPGLVRQETQYFGPGTRLLVL.

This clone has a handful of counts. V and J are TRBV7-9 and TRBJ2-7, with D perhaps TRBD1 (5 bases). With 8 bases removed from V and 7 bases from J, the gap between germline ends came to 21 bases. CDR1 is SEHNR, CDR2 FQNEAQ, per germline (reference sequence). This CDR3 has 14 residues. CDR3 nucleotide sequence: TGTGCCAGCCGCCCTAAGGGGCCCTCTATGGAGCAGTACTTC. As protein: CASRPKGPSMEQYF.

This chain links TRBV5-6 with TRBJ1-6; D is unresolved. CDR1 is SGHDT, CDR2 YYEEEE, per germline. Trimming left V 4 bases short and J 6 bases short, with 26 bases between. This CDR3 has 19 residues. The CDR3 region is CASSALRGWESGFNSPLHF. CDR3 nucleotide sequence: TGTGCCAGCAGCGCACTCCGGGGATGGGAGTCCGGCTTTAATTCACCCCTCCACTTT. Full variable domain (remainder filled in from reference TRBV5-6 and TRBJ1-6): DAGVTQSPTHLIKTRGQQVTLRCSPKSGHDTVSWYQQALGQGPQFIFQYYEEEERQRGNFPDRFSGHQFPNYSSELNVNALLLGDSALYLCASSALRGWESGFNSPLHFGNGTRLTVT.

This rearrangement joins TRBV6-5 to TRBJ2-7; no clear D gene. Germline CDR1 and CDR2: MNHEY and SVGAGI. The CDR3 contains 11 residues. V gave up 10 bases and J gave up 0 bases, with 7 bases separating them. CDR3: CATSSSYEQYF. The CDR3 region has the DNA TGTGCCACCTCATCCTCCTACGAGCAGTACTTC.

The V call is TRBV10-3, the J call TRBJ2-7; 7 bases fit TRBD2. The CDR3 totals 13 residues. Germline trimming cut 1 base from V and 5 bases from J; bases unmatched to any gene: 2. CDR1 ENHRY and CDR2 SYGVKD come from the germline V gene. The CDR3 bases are TGTGCCATCAGTGAGTGGGCGGGAGACGAGCAGTACTTC. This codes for CAISEWAGDEQYF.

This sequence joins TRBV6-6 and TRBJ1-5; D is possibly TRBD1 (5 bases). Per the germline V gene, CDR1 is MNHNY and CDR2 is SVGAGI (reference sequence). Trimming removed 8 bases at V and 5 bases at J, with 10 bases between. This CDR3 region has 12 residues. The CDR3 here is CASAPRDQPQHF. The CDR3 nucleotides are TGTGCCAGCGCCCCCAGGGATCAGCCCCAGCATTTT.

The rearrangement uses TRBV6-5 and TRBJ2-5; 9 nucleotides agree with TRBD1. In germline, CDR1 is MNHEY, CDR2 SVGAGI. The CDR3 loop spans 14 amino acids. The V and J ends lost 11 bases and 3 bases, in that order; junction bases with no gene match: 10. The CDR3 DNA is TGTGCCTCCTCTCGGGACAGGGTAGAAGAGACCCAGTACTTC. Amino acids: CASSRDRVEETQYF.

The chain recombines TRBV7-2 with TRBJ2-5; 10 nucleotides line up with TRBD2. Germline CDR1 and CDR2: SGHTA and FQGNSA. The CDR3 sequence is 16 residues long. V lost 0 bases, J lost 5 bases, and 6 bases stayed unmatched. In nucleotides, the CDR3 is TGTGCCAGCAGCTTAGCAGGGGGACTAGCGAGGGAGACCCAGTACTTC. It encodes CASSLAGGLARETQYF.

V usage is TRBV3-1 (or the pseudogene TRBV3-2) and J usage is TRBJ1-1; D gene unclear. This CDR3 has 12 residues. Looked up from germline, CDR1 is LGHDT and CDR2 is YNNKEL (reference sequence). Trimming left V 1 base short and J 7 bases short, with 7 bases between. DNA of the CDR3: TGTGCCAGCAGCCAAGTGGGATTTGAAGCTTTCTTT. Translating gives CASSQVGFEAFF.

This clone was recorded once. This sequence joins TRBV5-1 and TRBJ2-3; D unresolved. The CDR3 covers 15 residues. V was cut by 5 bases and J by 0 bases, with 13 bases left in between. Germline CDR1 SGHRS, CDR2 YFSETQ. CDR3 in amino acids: CASSPVGVSTDTQYF. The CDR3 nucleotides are TGCGCCAGCAGTCCGGTGGGCGTTAGCACAGATACGCAGTATTTT.

For the CDR3, the DNA is TGTGCCAGCAGCGTAGGCGCGGGCGGGCCCCAGCATTTT. Its protein product is CASSVGAGGPQHF. The chain employs TRBV9 and TRBJ1-5; D remains unclear. The CDR3 covers 13 residues. V lost 0 bases and J 9 bases, leaving 10 bases between the germline ends. Per the germline V gene, CDR1 is SGDLS and CDR2 is YYNGEE. Together with reference TRBV9 and TRBJ1-5, the CDR3 gives the full variable domain: DSGVTQTPKHLITATGQRVTLRCSPRSGDLSVYWYQQSLDQGLQFLIQYYNGEERAKGNILERFSAQQFPDLHSELNLSSLELGDSALYFCASSVGAGGPQHFGDGTRLSIL.

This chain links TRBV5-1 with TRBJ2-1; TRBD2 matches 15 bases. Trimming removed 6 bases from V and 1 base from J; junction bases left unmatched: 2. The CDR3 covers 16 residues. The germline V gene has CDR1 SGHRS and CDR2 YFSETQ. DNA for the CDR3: TGCGCCAGCATTGGACTAGCGGGGGGGTCCTACAATGAGCAGTTCTTC. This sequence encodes CASIGLAGGSYNEQFF.

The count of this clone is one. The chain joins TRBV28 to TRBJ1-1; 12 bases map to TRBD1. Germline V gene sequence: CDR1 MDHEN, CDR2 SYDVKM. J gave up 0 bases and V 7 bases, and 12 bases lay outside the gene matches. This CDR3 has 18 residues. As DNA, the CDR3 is TGTGCCAGCATTCCCTTTACCGGGACAGGGGGCGTGAACACTGAAGCTTTCTTT. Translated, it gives CASIPFTGTGGVNTEAFF.

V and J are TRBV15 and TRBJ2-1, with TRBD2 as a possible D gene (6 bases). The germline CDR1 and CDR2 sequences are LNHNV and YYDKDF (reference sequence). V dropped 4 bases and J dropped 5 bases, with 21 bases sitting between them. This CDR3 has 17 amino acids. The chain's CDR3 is CATSKNDWRDGDNEQFF. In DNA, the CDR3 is TGTGCCACCAGCAAAAACGATTGGCGGGACGGGGACAATGAGCAGTTCTTC.

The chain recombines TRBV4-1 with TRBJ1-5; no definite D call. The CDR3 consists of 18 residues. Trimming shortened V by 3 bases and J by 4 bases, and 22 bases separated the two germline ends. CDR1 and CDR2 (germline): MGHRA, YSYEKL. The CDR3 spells CASSHGRLALGVNQPQHF. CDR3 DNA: TGCGCCAGCAGCCATGGTAGGCTGGCGCTCGGGGTTAATCAGCCCCAGCATTTT.

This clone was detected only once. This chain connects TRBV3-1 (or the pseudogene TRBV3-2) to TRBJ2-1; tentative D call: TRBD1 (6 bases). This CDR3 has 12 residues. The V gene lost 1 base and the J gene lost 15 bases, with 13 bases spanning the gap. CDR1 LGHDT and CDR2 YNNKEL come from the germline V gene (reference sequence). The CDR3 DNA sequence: TGTGCCAGCAGCCAAGCCTTACAGGGACGGTTCTTC. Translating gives CASSQALQGRFF.

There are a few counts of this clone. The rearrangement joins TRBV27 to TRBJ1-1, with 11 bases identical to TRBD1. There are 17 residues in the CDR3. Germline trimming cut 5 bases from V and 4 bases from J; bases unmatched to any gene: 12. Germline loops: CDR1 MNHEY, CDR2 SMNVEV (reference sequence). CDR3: CASSPGQGAVVSTEAFF. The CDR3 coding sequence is TGTGCCAGCAGTCCCGGACAGGGGGCAGTTGTTAGCACTGAAGCTTTCTTT.

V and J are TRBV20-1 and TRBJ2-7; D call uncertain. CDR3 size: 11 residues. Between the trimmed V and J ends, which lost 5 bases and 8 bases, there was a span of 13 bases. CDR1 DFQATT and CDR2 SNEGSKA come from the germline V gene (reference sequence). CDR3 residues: CSADKSEKQYF. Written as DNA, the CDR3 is TGCAGTGCTGACAAGTCCGAGAAGCAGTACTTC.

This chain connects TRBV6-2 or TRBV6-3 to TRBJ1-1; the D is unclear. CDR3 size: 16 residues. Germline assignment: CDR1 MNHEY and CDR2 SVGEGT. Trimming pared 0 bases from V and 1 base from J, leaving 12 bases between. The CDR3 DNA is TGTGCCAGCAGTTACTCGTACCGGACGGCGAACACTGAAGCTTTCTTT. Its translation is CASSYSYRTANTEAFF.

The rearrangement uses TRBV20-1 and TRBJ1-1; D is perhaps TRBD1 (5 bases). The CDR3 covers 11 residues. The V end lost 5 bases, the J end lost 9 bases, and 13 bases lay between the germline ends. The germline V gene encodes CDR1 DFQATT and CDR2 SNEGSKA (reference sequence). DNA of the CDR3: TGCAGTGCTGGATCGGGGGGGAAAGCTTTCTTT. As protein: CSAGSGGKAFF.

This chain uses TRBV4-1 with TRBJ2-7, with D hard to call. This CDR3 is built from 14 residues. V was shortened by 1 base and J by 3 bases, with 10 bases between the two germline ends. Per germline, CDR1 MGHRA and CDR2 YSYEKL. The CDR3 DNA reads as TGCGCCAGCAGCCAAGTGAGGACGGACTACGAGCAGTACTTC. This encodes CASSQVRTDYEQYF.

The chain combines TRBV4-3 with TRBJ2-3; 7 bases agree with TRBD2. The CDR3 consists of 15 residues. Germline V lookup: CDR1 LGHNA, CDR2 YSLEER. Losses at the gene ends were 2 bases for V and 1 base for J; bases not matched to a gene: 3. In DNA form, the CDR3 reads TGCGCCAGCAGCCAACAGCTAGCGGGCACAGATACGCAGTATTTT. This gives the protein CASSQQLAGTDTQYF.

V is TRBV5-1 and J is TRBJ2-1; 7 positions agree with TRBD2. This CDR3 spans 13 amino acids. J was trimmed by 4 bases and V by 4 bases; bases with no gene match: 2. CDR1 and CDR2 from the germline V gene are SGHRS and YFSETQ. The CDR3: CASSREGYNEQFF. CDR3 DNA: TGCGCCAGCAGCAGGGAGGGGTACAATGAGCAGTTCTTC.

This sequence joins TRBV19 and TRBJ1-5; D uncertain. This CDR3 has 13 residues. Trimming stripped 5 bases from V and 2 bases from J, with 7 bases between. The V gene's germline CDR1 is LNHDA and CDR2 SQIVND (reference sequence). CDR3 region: CASSVLGNQPQHF. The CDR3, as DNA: TGTGCCAGTAGTGTTCTGGGCAATCAGCCCCAGCATTTT.

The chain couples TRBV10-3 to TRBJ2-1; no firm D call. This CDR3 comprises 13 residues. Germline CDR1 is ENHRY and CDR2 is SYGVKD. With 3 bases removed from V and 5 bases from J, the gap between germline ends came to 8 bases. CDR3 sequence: CAISDGTNNEQFF. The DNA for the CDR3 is TGTGCCATCAGTGACGGAACCAACAATGAGCAGTTCTTC.